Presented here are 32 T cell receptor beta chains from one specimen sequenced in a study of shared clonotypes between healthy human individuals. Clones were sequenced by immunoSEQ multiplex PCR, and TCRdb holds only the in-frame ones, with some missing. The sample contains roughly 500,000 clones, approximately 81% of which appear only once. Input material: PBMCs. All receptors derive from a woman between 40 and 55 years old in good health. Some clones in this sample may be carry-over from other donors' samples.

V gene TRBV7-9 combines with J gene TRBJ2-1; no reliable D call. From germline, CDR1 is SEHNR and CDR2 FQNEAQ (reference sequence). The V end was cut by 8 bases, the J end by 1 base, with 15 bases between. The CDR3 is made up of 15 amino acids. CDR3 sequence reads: CASRARVPSYNEQFF. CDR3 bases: TGTGCCAGCCGGGCCCGGGTACCTTCCTACAATGAGCAGTTCTTC.

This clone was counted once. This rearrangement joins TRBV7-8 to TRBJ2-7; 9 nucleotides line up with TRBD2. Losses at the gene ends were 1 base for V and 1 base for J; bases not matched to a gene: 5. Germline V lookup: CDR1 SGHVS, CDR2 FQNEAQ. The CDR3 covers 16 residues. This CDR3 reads CASSLVASGASYEQYF. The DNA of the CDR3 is TGTGCCAGCAGCTTAGTGGCTAGCGGGGCATCCTACGAGCAGTACTTC. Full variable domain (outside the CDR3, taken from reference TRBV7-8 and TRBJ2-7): GAGVSQSPRYKVAKRGQDVALRCDPISGHVSLFWYQQALGQGPEFLTYFQNEAQLDKSGLPSDRFFAERPEGSVSTLKIQRTQQEDSAVYLCASSLVASGASYEQYFGPGTRLTVT.

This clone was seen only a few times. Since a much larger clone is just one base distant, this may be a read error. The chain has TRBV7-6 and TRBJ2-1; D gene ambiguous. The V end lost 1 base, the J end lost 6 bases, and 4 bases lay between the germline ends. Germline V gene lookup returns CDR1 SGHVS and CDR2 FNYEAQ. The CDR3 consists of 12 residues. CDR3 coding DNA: TGTGCCAGCAGCTTAGGAGTCAATGAGCAGTTCTTC. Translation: CASSLGVNEQFF.

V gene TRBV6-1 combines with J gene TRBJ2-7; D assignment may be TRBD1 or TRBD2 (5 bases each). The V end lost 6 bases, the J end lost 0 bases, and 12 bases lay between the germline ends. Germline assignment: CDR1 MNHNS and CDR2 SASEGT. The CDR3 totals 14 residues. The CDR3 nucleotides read TGTGCCAGCAGCCCAGGGACCTACTCCTACGAGCAGTACTTC. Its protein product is CASSPGTYSYEQYF.

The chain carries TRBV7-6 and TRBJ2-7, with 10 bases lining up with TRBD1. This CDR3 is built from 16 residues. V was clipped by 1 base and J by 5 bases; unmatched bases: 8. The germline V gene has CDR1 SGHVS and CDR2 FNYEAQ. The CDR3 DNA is TGTGCCAGCAGCTTAGAGGGGGGGACAGGGGCACACGAGCAGTACTTC. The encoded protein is CASSLEGGTGAHEQYF. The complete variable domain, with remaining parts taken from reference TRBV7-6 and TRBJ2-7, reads GAGVSQSPRYKVTKRGQDVALRCDPISGHVSLYWYRQALGQGPEFLTYFNYEAQQDKSGLPNDRFSAERPEGSISTLTIQRTEQRDSAMYRCASSLEGGTGAHEQYFGPGTRLTVT.

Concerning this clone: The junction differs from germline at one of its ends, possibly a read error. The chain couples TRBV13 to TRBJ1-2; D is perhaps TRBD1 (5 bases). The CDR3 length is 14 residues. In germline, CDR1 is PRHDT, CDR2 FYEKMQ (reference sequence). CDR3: CASSLQGAYFGYTF. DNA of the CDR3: TGTGCCAGCAGCTTACAGGGAGCCTACTTCGGCTACACATTC. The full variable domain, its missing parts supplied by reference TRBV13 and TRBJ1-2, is AAGVIQSPRHLIKEKRETATLKCYPIPRHDTVYWYQQGPGQDPQFLISFYEKMQSDKGSIPDRFSAQQFSDYHSELNMSSLELGDSALYFCASSLQGAYFGYTFGSGTRLTVV.

The CDR3 sequence is CSGQGAYGYTF. The CDR3 nucleotides are TGCAGCGGACAGGGGGCGTATGGCTACACCTTC. The chain employs TRBV29-1 and TRBJ1-2; TRBD1 aligns across 10 bases. V gave up 7 bases and J gave up 5 bases; unmatched junction bases: 1. Germline lookup yields CDR1 SQVTM and CDR2 ANQGSEA. The CDR3 extends over 11 amino acids.

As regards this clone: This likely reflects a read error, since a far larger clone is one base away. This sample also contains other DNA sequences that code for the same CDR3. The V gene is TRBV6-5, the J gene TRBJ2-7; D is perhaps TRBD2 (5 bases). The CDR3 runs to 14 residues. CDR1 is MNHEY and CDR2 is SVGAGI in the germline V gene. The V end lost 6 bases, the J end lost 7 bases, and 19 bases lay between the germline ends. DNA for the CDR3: TGTGCCAGCAGCCGGAGCAGCGGTAGTTGGGAGCAGTACTTC. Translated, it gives CASSRSSGSWEQYF.

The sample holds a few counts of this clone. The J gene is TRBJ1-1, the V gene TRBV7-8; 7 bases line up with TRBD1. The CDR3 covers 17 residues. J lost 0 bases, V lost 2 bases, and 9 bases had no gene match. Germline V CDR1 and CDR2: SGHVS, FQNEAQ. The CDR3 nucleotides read TGTGCCAGCAGCTTAACCACGACAGGGAGAGTGAACACTGAAGCTTTCTTT. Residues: CASSLTTTGRVNTEAFF. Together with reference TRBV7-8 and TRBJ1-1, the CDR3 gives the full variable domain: GAGVSQSPRYKVAKRGQDVALRCDPISGHVSLFWYQQALGQGPEFLTYFQNEAQLDKSGLPSDRFFAERPEGSVSTLKIQRTQQEDSAVYLCASSLTTTGRVNTEAFFGQGTRLTVV.

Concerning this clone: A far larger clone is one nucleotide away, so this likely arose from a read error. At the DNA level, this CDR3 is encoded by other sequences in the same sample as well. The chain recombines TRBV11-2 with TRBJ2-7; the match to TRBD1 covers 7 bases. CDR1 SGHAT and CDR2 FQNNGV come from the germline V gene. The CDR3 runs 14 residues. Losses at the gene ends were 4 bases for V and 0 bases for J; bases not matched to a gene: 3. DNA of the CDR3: TGTGCCAGCAGCTGGACAGGTAACTCCTACGAGCAGTACTTC. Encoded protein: CASSWTGNSYEQYF.

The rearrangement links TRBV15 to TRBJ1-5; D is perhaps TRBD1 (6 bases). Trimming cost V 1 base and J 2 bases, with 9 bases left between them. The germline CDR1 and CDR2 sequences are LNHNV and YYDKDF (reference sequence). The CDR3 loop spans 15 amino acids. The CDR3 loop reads CATSRGRGGNQPQHF. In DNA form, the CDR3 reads TGTGCCACCAGCAGAGGCAGGGGAGGCAATCAGCCCCAGCATTTT.

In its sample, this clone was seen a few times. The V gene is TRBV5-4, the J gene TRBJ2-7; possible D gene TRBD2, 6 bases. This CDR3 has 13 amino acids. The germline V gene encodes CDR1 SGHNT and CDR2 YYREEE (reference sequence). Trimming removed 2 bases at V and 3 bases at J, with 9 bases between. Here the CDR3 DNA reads TGTGCCAGCAGCTTTGGGGGACTCTACGAGCAGTACTTC. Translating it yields CASSFGGLYEQYF.

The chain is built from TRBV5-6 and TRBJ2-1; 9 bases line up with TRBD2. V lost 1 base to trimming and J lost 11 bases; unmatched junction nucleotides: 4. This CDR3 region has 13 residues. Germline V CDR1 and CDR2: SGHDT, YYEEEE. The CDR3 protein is CASSLTAGGQQFF. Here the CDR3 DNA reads TGTGCCAGCAGCTTGACGGCGGGAGGGCAGCAGTTCTTC. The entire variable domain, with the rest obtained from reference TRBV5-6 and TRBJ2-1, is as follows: DAGVTQSPTHLIKTRGQQVTLRCSPKSGHDTVSWYQQALGQGPQFIFQYYEEEERQRGNFPDRFSGHQFPNYSSELNVNALLLGDSALYLCASSLTAGGQQFFGPGTRLTVL.

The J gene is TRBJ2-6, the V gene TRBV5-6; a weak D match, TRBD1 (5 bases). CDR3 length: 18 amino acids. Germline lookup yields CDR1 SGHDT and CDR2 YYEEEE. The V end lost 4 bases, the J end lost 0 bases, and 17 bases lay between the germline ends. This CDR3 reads CASSPWGRMSSGANVLTF. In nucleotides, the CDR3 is TGTGCCAGCAGCCCGTGGGGCAGAATGTCCTCTGGGGCCAACGTCCTGACTTTC. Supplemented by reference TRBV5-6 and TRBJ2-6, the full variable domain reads DAGVTQSPTHLIKTRGQQVTLRCSPKSGHDTVSWYQQALGQGPQFIFQYYEEEERQRGNFPDRFSGHQFPNYSSELNVNALLLGDSALYLCASSPWGRMSSGANVLTFGAGSRLTVL.

The CDR3 sequence: CASSSGTAIAEAFF. Written as DNA, the CDR3 is TGTGCCAGCAGTTCCGGGACGGCGATCGCTGAAGCTTTCTTT. The chain joins TRBV28 to TRBJ1-1, with a weak D call TRBD1 (5 bases). The ends were cut back, 4 bases at V and 6 bases at J, with 15 bases in the middle. CDR1 MDHEN and CDR2 SYDVKM come from the germline V gene. The CDR3 extends over 14 amino acids.

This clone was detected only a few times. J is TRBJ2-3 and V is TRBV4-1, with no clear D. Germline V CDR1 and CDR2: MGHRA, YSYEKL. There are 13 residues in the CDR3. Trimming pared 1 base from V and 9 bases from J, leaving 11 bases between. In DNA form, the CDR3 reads TGCGCCAGCAGCCAAGCGGTGGAGTTAACGCAGTATTTT. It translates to CASSQAVELTQYF.

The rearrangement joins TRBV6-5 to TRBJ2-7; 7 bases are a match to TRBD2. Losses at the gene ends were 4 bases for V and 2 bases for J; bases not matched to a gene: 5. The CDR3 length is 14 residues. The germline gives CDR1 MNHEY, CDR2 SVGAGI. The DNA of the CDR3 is TGTGCCAGCAGTTCGGCTAGCGGCCCCTACGAGCAGTACTTC. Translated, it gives CASSSASGPYEQYF.

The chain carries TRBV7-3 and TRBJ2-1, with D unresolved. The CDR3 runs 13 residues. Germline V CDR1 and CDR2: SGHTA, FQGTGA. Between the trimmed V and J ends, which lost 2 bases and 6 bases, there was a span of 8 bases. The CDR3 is CASSLGGSNEQFF. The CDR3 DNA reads TGTGCCAGCAGCTTAGGTGGCTCCAATGAGCAGTTCTTC.

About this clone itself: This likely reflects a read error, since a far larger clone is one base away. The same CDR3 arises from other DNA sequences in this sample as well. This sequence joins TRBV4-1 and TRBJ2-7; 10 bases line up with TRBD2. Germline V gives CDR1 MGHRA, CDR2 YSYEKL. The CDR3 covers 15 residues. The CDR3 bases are TGCGCCAGTAGCCAGGAAGCGGGAGGGGACTACGAGCAGTACTTC. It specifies CASSQEAGGDYEQYF.

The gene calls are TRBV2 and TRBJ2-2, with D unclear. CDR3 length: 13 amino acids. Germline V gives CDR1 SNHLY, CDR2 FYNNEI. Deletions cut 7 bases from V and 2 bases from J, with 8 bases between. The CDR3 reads CASTAVNTGELFF. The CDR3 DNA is TGTGCCAGCACCGCAGTTAACACCGGGGAGCTGTTTTTT.

This CDR3 reads CASSVDPNPGELFF. The CDR3 region has the DNA TGTGCCAGCAGCGTAGACCCTAACCCAGGGGAGCTGTTTTTT. V is TRBV9 and J is TRBJ2-2; no definite D call. Germline V gives CDR1 SGDLS, CDR2 YYNGEE. This CDR3 region has 14 residues. V was clipped by 0 bases and J by 8 bases, with 11 bases between them.

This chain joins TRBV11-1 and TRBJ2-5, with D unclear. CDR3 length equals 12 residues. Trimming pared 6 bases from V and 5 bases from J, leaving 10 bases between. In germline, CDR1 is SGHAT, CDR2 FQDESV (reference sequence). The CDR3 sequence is CASSQAEETQYF. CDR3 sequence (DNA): TGTGCCAGCAGTCAGGCCGAGGAGACCCAGTACTTC.

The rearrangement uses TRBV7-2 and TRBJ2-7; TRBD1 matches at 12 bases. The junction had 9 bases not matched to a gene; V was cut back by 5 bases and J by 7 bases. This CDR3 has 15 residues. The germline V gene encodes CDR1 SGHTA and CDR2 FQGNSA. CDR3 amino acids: CASSPGRDRGREQYF. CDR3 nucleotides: TGTGCCAGCAGCCCGGGCCGGGACAGGGGGCGGGAGCAGTACTTC.

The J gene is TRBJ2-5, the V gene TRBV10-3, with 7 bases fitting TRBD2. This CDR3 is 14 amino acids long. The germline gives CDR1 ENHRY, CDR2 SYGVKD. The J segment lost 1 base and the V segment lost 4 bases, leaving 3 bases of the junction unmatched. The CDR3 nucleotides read TGTGCCATCAGTGGAGCTAGCGGCCAAGAGACCCAGTACTTC. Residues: CAISGASGQETQYF.

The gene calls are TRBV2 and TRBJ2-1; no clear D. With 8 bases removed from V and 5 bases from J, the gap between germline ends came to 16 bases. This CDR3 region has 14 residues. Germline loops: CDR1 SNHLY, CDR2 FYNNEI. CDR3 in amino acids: CASAPGRTNNEQFF. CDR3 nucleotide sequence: TGTGCCAGCGCCCCGGGCCGGACGAACAATGAGCAGTTCTTC.

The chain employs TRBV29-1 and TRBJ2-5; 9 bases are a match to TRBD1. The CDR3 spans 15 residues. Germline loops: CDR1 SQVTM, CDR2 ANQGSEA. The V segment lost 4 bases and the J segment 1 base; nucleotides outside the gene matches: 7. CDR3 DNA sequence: TGCAGCGTTGTCTTAGGACAGGGGATCCAAGAGACCCAGTACTTC. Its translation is CSVVLGQGIQETQYF.

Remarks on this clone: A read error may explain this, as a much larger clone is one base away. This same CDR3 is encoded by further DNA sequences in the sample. CDR3 protein: CASRRGTVANYGYTF. CDR3 DNA sequence: TGTGCCAGCAGGCGGGGGACAGTTGCTAACTATGGCTACACCTTC. The V gene is TRBV28, the J gene TRBJ1-2, with TRBD1 matching 7 bases. Germline V gene data show CDR1 as MDHEN and CDR2 as SYDVKM. J lost 0 bases, V lost 6 bases, and 7 bases had no gene match. This CDR3 has 15 residues.

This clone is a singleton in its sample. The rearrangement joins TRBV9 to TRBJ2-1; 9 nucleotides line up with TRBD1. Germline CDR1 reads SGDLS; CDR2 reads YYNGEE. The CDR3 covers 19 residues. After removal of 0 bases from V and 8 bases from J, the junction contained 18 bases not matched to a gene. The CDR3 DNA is TGTGCCAGCAGCGTAGCCTCAACCGGGACAGGGAGGTTGTCGGATGAGCAGTTCTTC. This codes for CASSVASTGTGRLSDEQFF. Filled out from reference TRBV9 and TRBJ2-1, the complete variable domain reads DSGVTQTPKHLITATGQRVTLRCSPRSGDLSVYWYQQSLDQGLQFLIQYYNGEERAKGNILERFSAQQFPDLHSELNLSSLELGDSALYFCASSVASTGTGRLSDEQFFGPGTRLTVL.

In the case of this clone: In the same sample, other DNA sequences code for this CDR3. CDR3 sequence reads: CASSPRDSPYEQYF. The CDR3 nucleotides are TGTGCCAGCTCACCCCGGGACAGCCCCTACGAGCAGTACTTC. V usage is TRBV18 and J usage is TRBJ2-7, with TRBD1 matching 7 bases. This CDR3 has 14 residues. The germline V gene has CDR1 KGHSH and CDR2 LQKENI. V trimming: 3 bases; J trimming: 2 bases; junction bases outside the gene matches: 4.

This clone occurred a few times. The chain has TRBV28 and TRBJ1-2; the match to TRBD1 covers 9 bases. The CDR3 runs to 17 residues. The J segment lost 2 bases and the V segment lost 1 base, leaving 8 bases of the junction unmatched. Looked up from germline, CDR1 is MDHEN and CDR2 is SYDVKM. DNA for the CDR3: TGTGCCAGCAGTTTATTAGGGGACAGGGTCGCCAACTATGGCTACACCTTC. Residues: CASSLLGDRVANYGYTF.

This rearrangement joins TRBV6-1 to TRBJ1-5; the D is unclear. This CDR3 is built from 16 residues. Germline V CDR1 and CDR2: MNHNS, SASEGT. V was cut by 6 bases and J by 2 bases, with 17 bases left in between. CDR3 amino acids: CASRETRFVGNQPQHF. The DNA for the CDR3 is TGTGCCAGCAGAGAAACGCGGTTCGTAGGCAATCAGCCCCAGCATTTT.

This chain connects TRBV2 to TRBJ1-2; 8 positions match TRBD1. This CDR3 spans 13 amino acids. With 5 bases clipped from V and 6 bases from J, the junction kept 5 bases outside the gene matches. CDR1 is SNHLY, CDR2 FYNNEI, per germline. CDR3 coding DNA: TGTGCCAGCAGTCTTCGGACAGGGAATGGCTACACCTTC. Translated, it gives CASSLRTGNGYTF.